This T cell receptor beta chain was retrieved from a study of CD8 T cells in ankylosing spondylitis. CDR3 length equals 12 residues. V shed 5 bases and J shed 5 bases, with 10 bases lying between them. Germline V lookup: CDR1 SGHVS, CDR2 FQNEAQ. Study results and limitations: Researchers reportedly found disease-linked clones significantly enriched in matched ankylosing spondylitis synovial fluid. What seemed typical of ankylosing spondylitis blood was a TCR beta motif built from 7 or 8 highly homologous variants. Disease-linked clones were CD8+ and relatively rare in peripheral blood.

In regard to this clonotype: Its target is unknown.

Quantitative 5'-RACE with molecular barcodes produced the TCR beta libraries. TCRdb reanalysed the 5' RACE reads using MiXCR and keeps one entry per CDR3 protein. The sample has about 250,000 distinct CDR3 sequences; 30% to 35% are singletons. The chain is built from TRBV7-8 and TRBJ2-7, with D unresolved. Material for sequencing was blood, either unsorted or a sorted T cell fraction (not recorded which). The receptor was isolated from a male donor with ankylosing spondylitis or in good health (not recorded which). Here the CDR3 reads CASSLIFDEQYF. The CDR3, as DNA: TGTGCCAGCAGCCTCATTTTCGACGAGCAGTACTTC.